Presented here are 19 T cell receptor beta chains from one specimen sequenced in a study of T cell responses to AZD1222 COVID-19 vaccine. Libraries were prepared by immunoSEQ multiplex PCR; TCRdb keeps only in-frame clonotypes and omits some of them. This table has 200,000 to 300,000 clones, approximately 95% appearing once. The sample consisted of peripheral blood, taken on day 0 of AZD1222 vaccination. The source of these receptors is an adult in good health.

This chain uses TRBV6-5 with TRBJ1-5, with no clear D. The CDR3 covers 14 residues. V dropped 6 bases and J dropped 5 bases, with 14 bases sitting between them. Germline lookup yields CDR1 MNHEY and CDR2 SVGAGI. The CDR3, as DNA: TGTGCCAGCAGACCCTCCGGGAACTATCAGCCCCAGCATTTT. Amino acid sequence: CASRPSGNYQPQHF.

The chain uses TRBV7-6 and TRBJ2-1, with 7 bases fitting TRBD1. V trimming: 1 base; J trimming: 6 bases; junction bases outside the gene matches: 0. The CDR3 has 13 residues. Germline V lookup: CDR1 SGHVS, CDR2 FNYEAQ. The CDR3 spells CASSLGDSNEQFF. The CDR3 nucleotides read TGTGCCAGCAGCTTAGGGGACAGCAATGAGCAGTTCTTC.

V usage is TRBV11-1 and J usage is TRBJ1-1, with D perhaps matching TRBD1 (5 bases). Trimming removed 4 bases at V and 3 bases at J, with 15 bases between. The CDR3 sequence is 15 residues long. Germline V gene lookup returns CDR1 SGHAT and CDR2 FQDESV (reference sequence). The CDR3 region is CASSSLDKWDTEAFF. CDR3 DNA sequence: TGTGCCAGCAGCTCCTTGGACAAATGGGACACTGAAGCTTTCTTT.

The V call is TRBV6-5, the J call TRBJ1-1, with D possibly matching TRBD1 (5 bases). Trimming took off 5 bases at V and 6 bases at J, with 13 bases between the two ends. This CDR3 region has 13 residues. CDR1 MNHEY and CDR2 SVGAGI come from the germline V gene. The CDR3 region is CASSPSLGAEAFF. CDR3 coding DNA: TGTGCCAGCAGTCCTTCTTTAGGGGCTGAAGCTTTCTTT.

The rearrangement links TRBV5-5 to TRBJ2-2; tentative D call: TRBD1 (6 bases). CDR1 is SGHKS, CDR2 YYEKEE, per germline (reference sequence). The CDR3 contains 13 residues. Trimming shortened V by 1 base and J by 7 bases, and 8 bases separated the two germline ends. DNA of the CDR3: TGTGCCAGCAGCTTGAGGGGGATCGGGGAGCTGTTTTTT. Translated: CASSLRGIGELFF.

The V call is TRBV5-8, the J call TRBJ1-5; 10 nucleotides match TRBD1. Germline V gives CDR1 SGHTS, CDR2 YDEGEE. Trimming cost V 4 bases and J 6 bases; bases outside gene matches: 4. The CDR3 sequence is 14 residues long. In DNA form, the CDR3 reads TGTGCCAGCAGCCCCGACAGGGGGCCTCAGCCCCAGCATTTT. Encoded protein: CASSPDRGPQPQHF.

The CDR3 DNA is TGTGCCAGCAGTTTATACAGCATTAATGAAAAACTGTTTTTT. Translation gives CASSLYSINEKLFF. The V call is TRBV28, the J call TRBJ1-4; D remains ambiguous. Germline CDR1 is MDHEN and CDR2 is SYDVKM. This CDR3 has 14 residues. Between the trimmed V and J ends, which lost 1 base and 4 bases, there was a span of 7 bases.

This chain connects TRBV4-3 to TRBJ1-2, with 7 bases that match TRBD1. Losses at the gene ends were 4 bases for V and 2 bases for J; bases not matched to a gene: 1. Germline lookup yields CDR1 LGHNA and CDR2 YSLEER. This CDR3 spans 13 amino acids. The CDR3 region is CASSRDRNYGYTF. DNA of the CDR3: TGCGCCAGCAGCCGGGACAGAAACTATGGCTACACCTTC.

V usage is TRBV5-1 and J usage is TRBJ1-2, with a weak D call TRBD1 (5 bases). The CDR3 has 14 amino acids. V was pared by 1 base and J by 3 bases, with 10 bases between. The germline CDR1 and CDR2 sequences are SGHRS and YFSETQ. CDR3 DNA: TGCGCCAGCAGCTTGCGGGGGTCTGACTATGGCTACACCTTC. Protein product: CASSLRGSDYGYTF. Looking up the rest from reference TRBV5-1 and TRBJ1-2 gives the full variable domain: KAGVTQTPRYLIKTRGQQVTLSCSPISGHRSVSWYQQTPGQGLQFLFEYFSETQRNKGNFPGRFSGRQFSNSRSEMNVSTLELGDSALYLCASSLRGSDYGYTFGSGTRLTVV.

The V gene is TRBV2, the J gene TRBJ2-2, with D possibly being TRBD2 (6 bases). CDR1 SNHLY and CDR2 FYNNEI come from the germline V gene. CDR3 length equals 13 residues. The V end lost 7 bases, the J end lost 3 bases, and 9 bases lay between the germline ends. CDR3 amino acids: CASMRGHTGELFF. The DNA of the CDR3 is TGTGCCAGCATGCGGGGTCACACCGGGGAGCTGTTTTTT. Drawing the rest from reference TRBV2 and TRBJ2-2, the complete variable domain is EPEVTQTPSHQVTQMGQEVILRCVPISNHLYFYWYRQILGQKVEFLVSFYNNEISEKSEIFDDQFSVERPDGSNFTLKIRSTKLEDSAMYFCASMRGHTGELFFGEGSRLTVL.

The chain employs TRBV7-9 and TRBJ2-5, with TRBD1 as a possible D gene (6 bases). This CDR3 region has 15 residues. Germline CDR1 SEHNR, CDR2 FQNEAQ (reference sequence). Trimming removed 7 bases from V and 1 base from J, with 16 bases in between. CDR3 region: CASIAGEGPQETQYF. Written as DNA, the CDR3 is TGTGCCAGCATCGCAGGGGAAGGACCCCAAGAGACCCAGTACTTC.

The chain combines TRBV10-3 with TRBJ2-7, with TRBD1 as a possible D gene (6 bases). The CDR3 length is 11 residues. Deletions cut 10 bases from V and 2 bases from J, with 9 bases between. Germline V gives CDR1 ENHRY, CDR2 SYGVKD. The CDR3 is CATRTAYEQYF. The CDR3 nucleotides read TGTGCCACCCGGACAGCCTACGAGCAGTACTTC.

The rearrangement links TRBV14 to TRBJ2-1; 12 positions agree with TRBD1. The J segment lost 9 bases and the V segment lost 4 bases, leaving 13 bases of the junction unmatched. The CDR3 covers 17 residues. Germline V gene data show CDR1 as SGHDN and CDR2 as FVKESK. As DNA, the CDR3 is TGTGCCAGCAGCCTAGGAATCCGGGACAGGGGGCTTACTGAGCAGTTCTTC. Translating gives CASSLGIRDRGLTEQFF.

This clone appeared a single time. Other DNA sequences of this sample code for an identical CDR3. The V gene is TRBV5-4, the J gene TRBJ2-7, with 8 bases fitting TRBD2. V trimming: 0 bases; J trimming: 6 bases; junction bases outside the gene matches: 2. Germline V gene data show CDR1 as SGHNT and CDR2 as YYREEE (reference sequence). The CDR3 runs to 13 residues. The DNA for the CDR3 is TGTGCCAGCAGCTTGGCGGGGGGGTTCGAGCAGTACTTC. As protein: CASSLAGGFEQYF.

V usage is TRBV27 and J usage is TRBJ2-7, with D unclear. V was pared by 2 bases and J by 0 bases, with 5 bases between. Germline V gene lookup returns CDR1 MNHEY and CDR2 SMNVEV (reference sequence). The CDR3 has 13 amino acids. The CDR3: CASSLRVSYEQYF. The CDR3 bases are TGTGCCAGCAGTTTACGAGTCTCCTACGAGCAGTACTTC.

The chain links TRBV29-1 to TRBJ1-2; D is ambiguous. This CDR3 has 11 residues. Germline V gene lookup returns CDR1 SQVTM and CDR2 ANQGSEA. V lost 6 bases to trimming and J lost 4 bases, with 9 bases between them. DNA of the CDR3: TGCAGCGTCCCCGGATCCTATGGCTACACCTTC. Its protein product is CSVPGSYGYTF.

This chain uses TRBV9 with TRBJ2-7; D assignment may be TRBD1 or TRBD2 (6 bases each). This CDR3 has 13 residues. Germline V gene sequence: CDR1 SGDLS, CDR2 YYNGEE. Trimming pared 7 bases from V and 0 bases from J, leaving 11 bases between. CDR3 nucleotide sequence: TGTGCCAGCTCCGGGGGCGTCTCCTACGAGCAGTACTTC. Encoded protein: CASSGGVSYEQYF. Variable domain in full (rest from reference TRBV9 and TRBJ2-7): DSGVTQTPKHLITATGQRVTLRCSPRSGDLSVYWYQQSLDQGLQFLIQYYNGEERAKGNILERFSAQQFPDLHSELNLSSLELGDSALYFCASSGGVSYEQYFGPGTRLTVT.

In this sample, this clone turned up a few times. The V call is TRBV10-1, the J call TRBJ2-3; 8 positions match TRBD2. Germline values: CDR1 WNHNN, CDR2 SYGVQD (reference sequence). This CDR3 contains 16 residues. The V gene end was trimmed by 6 bases and the J gene end by 0 bases; junction bases not matched to a gene: 8. The CDR3 DNA sequence: TGCGCCAGCAGCTCCAAAGCGGGGGTTAGCACAGATACGCAGTATTTT. Its translation is CASSSKAGVSTDTQYF.

The chain has TRBV23-1 and TRBJ1-1; TRBD1 is a possible D gene (6 bases). TRBV23-1 is identified as an open reading frame with a role that is uncertain. The CDR3 spans 14 residues. Trimming removed 8 bases at V and 1 base at J, with 14 bases between. The chain's CDR3 is CASCNKTGNTEAFF. The DNA of the CDR3 is TGCGCCAGCTGTAATAAGACAGGGAACACTGAAGCTTTCTTT.